Reported below is one T cell receptor (beta chain). This entry belongs to a study of T cell changes during pregnancy in multiple sclerosis. After removal of 2 bases from V and 2 bases from J, the junction contained 5 bases not matched to a gene. From germline, CDR1 is MNHNS and CDR2 SASEGT. The CDR3 covers 17 residues. Using immunoSEQ multiplex PCR, the repertoire was profiled, and TCRdb retains in-frame clones only, with some absent. The sample includes some 43,000 clones, roughly 90% of them seen just once. This TCR was sampled from a female donor in good health, enrolled as a control in a pregnancy study. The chain links TRBV6-1 to TRBJ2-6, with 8 positions matching TRBD1. Sequencing used peripheral blood, obtained in the first trimester of pregnancy. CDR3 region: CASSELAGGAGANVLTF. The CDR3 DNA reads as TGTGCCAGCAGTGAACTTGCAGGGGGCGCTGGGGCCAACGTCCTGACTTTC.